The table lists the clone carrying this T cell receptor (beta chain) with a few counts. This CDR3 has 15 residues. Germline CDR1 reads MGHRA; CDR2 reads YSYEKL. V was pared by 0 bases and J by 2 bases, with 8 bases between. This table comes from immunoSEQ multiplex PCR, and its TCRdb copy is limited to in-frame clones, with some not included. Seen here are hundreds of thousands of clones, around four fifths observed once, and the top ten hold just under 20%. This entry belongs to a study of blood T cell repertoires in COVID-19. Across the whole study: The origin of the acute and convalescent COVID-19 samples was the United States, Italy and Spain.

The source is a man younger than 45 with active or convalescent COVID-19. The sequencing input was peripheral blood. The rearrangement uses TRBV4-1 and TRBJ1-5; D is unclear. The CDR3 region is CASSQDRVGNQPQHF. The CDR3 nucleotides read TGCGCCAGCAGCCAAGATCGGGTCGGCAATCAGCCCCAGCATTTT.